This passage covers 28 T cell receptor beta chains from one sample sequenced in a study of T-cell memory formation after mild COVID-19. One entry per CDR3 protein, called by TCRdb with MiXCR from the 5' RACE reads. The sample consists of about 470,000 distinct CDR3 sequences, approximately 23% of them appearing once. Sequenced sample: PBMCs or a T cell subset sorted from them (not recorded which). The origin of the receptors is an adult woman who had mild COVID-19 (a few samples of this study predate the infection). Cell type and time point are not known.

The CDR3 is CASSPTGVKKPGYEQYF. CDR3 DNA sequence: TGCGCCAGCAGCCCCACCGGTGTCAAAAAACCCGGCTACGAGCAGTACTTC. The V gene is TRBV5-1, the J gene TRBJ2-7; D is unresolved. V gave up 4 bases and J gave up 3 bases, with 23 bases separating them. Germline CDR1 and CDR2: SGHRS and YFSETQ. The CDR3 has 17 residues.

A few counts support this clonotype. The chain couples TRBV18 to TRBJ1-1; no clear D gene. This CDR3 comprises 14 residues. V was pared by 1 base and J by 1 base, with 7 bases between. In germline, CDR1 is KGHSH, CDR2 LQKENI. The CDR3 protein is CASSPRVENTEAFF. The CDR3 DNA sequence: TGTGCCAGCTCACCACGGGTGGAGAACACTGAAGCTTTCTTT.

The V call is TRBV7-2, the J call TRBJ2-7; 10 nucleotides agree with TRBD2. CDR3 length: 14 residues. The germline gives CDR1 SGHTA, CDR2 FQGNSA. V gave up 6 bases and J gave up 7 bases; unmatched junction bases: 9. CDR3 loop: CASRKVAGGREQYF. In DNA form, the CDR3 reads TGTGCCAGCAGAAAAGTAGCGGGAGGAAGGGAGCAGTACTTC. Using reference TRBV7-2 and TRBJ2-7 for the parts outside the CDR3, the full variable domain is GAGVSQSPSNKVTEKGKDVELRCDPISGHTALYWYRQSLGQGLEFLIYFQGNSAPDKSGLPSDRFSAERTGGSVSTLTIQRTQQEDSAVYLCASRKVAGGREQYFGPGTRLTVT.

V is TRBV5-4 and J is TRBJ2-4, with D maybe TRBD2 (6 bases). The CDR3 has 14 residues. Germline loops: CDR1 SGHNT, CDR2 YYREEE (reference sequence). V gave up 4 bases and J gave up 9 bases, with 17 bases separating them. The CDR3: CASSEGGRSGIQYF. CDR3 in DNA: TGTGCCAGCAGCGAGGGAGGCCGGTCCGGCATTCAGTACTTC.

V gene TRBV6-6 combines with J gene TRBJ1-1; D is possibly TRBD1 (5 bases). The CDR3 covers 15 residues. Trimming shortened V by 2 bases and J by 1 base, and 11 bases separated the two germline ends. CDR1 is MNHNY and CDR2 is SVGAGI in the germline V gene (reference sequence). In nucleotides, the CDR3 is TGTGCCAGCAGTTACGGGGGACGGAAGAACACTGAAGCTTTCTTT. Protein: CASSYGGRKNTEAFF.

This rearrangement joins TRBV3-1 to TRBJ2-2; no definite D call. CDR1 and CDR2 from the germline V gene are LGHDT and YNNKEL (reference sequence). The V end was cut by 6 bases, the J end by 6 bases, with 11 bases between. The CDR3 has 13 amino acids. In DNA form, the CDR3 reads TGTGCCAGCAGAGATCCTGGTGCCGGGGAGCTGTTTTTT. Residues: CASRDPGAGELFF.

The CDR3 coding sequence is TGTGCCAGCAGTGATAGGGTCCGGGAAGAGACCCAGTACTTC. This translates into CASSDRVREETQYF. The V gene is TRBV2, the J gene TRBJ2-5; D uncertain. V was cut by 3 bases and J by 3 bases, with 11 bases left in between. Germline CDR1 reads SNHLY; CDR2 reads FYNNEI. This CDR3 has 14 amino acids. The full variable domain, with the rest looked up from reference TRBV2 and TRBJ2-5, is EPEVTQTPSHQVTQMGQEVILRCVPISNHLYFYWYRQILGQKVEFLVSFYNNEISEKSEIFDDQFSVERPDGSNFTLKIRSTKLEDSAMYFCASSDRVREETQYFGPGTRLLVL.

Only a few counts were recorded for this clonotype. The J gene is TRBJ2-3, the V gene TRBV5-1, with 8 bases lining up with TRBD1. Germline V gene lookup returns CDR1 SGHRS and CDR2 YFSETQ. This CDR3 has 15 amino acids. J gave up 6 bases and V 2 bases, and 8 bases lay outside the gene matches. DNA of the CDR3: TGCGCCAGCAGCTTACAAAGACAGGGGAAGGATACGCAGTATTTT. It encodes CASSLQRQGKDTQYF.

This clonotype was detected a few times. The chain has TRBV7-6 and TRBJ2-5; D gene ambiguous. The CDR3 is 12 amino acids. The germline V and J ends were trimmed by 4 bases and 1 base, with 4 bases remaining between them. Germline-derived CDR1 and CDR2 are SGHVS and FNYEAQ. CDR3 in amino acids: CASSSFQETQYF. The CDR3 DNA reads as TGTGCCAGCAGCTCCTTCCAAGAGACCCAGTACTTC. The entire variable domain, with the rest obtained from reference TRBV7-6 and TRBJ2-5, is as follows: GAGVSQSPRYKVTKRGQDVALRCDPISGHVSLYWYRQALGQGPEFLTYFNYEAQQDKSGLPNDRFSAERPEGSISTLTIQRTEQRDSAMYRCASSSFQETQYFGPGTRLLVL.

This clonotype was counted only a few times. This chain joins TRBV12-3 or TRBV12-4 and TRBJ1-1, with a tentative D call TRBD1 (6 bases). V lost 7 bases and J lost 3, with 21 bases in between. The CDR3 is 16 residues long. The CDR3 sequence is CASTEEGAGEDTEAFF. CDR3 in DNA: TGTGCCAGCACCGAGGAGGGTGCAGGGGAGGACACTGAAGCTTTCTTT.

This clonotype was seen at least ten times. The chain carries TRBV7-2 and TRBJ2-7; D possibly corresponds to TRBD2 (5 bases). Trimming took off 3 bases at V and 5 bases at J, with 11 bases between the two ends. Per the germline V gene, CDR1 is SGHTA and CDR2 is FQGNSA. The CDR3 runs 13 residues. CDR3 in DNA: TGTGCCAGCAGCTTGACCGGGATCAACGAGCAGTACTTC. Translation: CASSLTGINEQYF.

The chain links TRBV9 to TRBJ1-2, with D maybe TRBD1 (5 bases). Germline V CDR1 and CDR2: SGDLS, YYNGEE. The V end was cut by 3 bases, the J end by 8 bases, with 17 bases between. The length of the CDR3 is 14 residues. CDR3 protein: CASSDSRAFGGYTF. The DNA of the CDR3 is TGTGCCAGCAGCGACTCCAGGGCGTTCGGAGGCTACACCTTC.

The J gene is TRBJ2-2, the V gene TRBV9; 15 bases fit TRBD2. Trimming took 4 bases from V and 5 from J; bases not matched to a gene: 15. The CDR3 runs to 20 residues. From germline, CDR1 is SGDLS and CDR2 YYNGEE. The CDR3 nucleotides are TGTGCCAGCAGCAAGACTCCGGGACTAGCGGGAGGCGCCATTACCGGGGAGCTGTTTTTT. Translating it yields CASSKTPGLAGGAITGELFF. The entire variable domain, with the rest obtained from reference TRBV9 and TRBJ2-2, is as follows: DSGVTQTPKHLITATGQRVTLRCSPRSGDLSVYWYQQSLDQGLQFLIQYYNGEERAKGNILERFSAQQFPDLHSELNLSSLELGDSALYFCASSKTPGLAGGAITGELFFGEGSRLTVL.

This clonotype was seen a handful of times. The chain's CDR3 is CASSLPGRSSPLHF. The CDR3 DNA reads TGTGCCAGCAGTTTACCGGGACGGAGTTCACCCCTCCACTTT. This chain joins TRBV6-5 and TRBJ1-6, with D tentatively TRBD1 (5 bases). Looked up from germline, CDR1 is MNHEY and CDR2 is SVGAGI. V dropped 4 bases and J dropped 9 bases, with 13 bases sitting between them. This CDR3 comprises 14 residues.

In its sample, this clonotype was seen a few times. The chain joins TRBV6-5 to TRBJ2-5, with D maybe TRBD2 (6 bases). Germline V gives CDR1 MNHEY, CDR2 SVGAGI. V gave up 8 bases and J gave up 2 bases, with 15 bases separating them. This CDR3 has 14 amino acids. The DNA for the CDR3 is TGTGCCAGCTGTGGAGGGAAGGGACAAGAGACCCAGTACTTC. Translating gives CASCGGKGQETQYF.

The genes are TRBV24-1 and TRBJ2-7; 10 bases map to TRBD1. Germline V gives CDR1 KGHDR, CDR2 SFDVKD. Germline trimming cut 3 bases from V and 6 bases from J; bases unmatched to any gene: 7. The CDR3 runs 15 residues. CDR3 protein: CATSDPGQGDREQYF. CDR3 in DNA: TGTGCCACCAGTGATCCCGGACAGGGGGATCGCGAGCAGTACTTC.

CDR3 residues: CASSPGGYSEAFF. The DNA of the CDR3 is TGCGCCAGCAGCCCAGGGGGGTATAGTGAAGCTTTCTTT. The chain uses TRBV5-1 and TRBJ1-1; 7 bases are a match to TRBD1. Germline-derived CDR1 and CDR2 are SGHRS and YFSETQ. The CDR3 spans 13 residues. J was trimmed by 7 bases and V by 4 bases; bases with no gene match: 7. Based on the CDR3 plus reference TRBV5-1 and TRBJ1-1, the full variable domain is KAGVTQTPRYLIKTRGQQVTLSCSPISGHRSVSWYQQTPGQGLQFLFEYFSETQRNKGNFPGRFSGRQFSNSRSEMNVSTLELGDSALYLCASSPGGYSEAFFGQGTRLTVV.

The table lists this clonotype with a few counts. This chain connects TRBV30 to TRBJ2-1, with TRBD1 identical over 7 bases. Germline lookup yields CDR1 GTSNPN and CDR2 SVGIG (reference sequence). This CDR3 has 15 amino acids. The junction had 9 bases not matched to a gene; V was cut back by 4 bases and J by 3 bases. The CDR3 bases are TGTGCCTGGACCCCCGGGACAGTTCTCTACAATGAGCAGTTCTTC. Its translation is CAWTPGTVLYNEQFF.

The CDR3 is CASSPEAGALGGYTF. In DNA, the CDR3 is TGTGCCAGCAGTCCGGAGGCGGGCGCCCTGGGTGGCTACACCTTC. The chain is built from TRBV7-9 and TRBJ1-2; D call uncertain. Trimming stripped 6 bases from V and 7 bases from J, with 21 bases between. Germline V gene lookup returns CDR1 SEHNR and CDR2 FQNEAQ (reference sequence). The CDR3 length is 15 residues.

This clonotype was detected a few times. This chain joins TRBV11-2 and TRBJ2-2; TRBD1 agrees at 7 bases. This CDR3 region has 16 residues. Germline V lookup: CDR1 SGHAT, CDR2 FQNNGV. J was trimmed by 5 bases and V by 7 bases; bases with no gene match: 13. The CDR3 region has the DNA TGTGCCAGCACCCCCGGGACAGAGATTGTGACCGGGGAGCTGTTTTTT. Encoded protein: CASTPGTEIVTGELFF.

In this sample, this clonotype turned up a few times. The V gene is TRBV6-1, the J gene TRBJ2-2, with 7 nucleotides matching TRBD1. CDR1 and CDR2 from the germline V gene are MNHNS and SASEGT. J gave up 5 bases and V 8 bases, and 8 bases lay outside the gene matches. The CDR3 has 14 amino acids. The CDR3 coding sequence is TGTGCCAGCGGACATGAGACAGGGACCGGGGAGCTGTTTTTT. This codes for CASGHETGTGELFF.

In nucleotides, the CDR3 is TGCAGCGTTGAACTTCTGGATAACTATGGCTACACCTTC. The encoded protein is CSVELLDNYGYTF. V is TRBV29-1 and J is TRBJ1-2; D is unresolved. V was trimmed by 2 bases and J by 1 base, leaving 8 bases between them. Germline V CDR1 and CDR2: SQVTM, ANQGSEA. The CDR3 runs to 13 residues.

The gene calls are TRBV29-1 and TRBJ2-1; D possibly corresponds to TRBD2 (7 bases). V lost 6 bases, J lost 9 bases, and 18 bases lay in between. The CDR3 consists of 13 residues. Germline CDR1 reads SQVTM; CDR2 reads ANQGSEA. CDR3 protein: CSVDGGGWTEQFF. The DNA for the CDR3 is TGCAGCGTGGATGGGGGGGGCTGGACTGAGCAGTTCTTC.

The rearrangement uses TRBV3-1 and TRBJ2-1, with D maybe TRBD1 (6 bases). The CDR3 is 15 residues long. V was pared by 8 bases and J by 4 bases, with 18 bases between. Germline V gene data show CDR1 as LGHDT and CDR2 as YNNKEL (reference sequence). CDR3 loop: CASRRGHSWYNEQFF. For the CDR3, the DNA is TGTGCCAGCCGTAGGGGACATTCATGGTACAATGAGCAGTTCTTC.

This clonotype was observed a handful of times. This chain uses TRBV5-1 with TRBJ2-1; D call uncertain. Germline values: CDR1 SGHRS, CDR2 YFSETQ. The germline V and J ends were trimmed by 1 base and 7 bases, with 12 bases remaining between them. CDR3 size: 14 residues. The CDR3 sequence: CASSLLGYHNEQFF. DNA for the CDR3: TGCGCCAGCAGCTTGCTTGGATACCATAATGAGCAGTTCTTC.

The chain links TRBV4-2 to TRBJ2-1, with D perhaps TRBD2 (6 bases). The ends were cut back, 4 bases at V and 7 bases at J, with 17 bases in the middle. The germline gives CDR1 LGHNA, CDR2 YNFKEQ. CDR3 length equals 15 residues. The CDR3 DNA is TGTGCCAGCAGCCCTTGGGCGGGAATGGGGAATGAGCAGTTCTTC. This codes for CASSPWAGMGNEQFF.

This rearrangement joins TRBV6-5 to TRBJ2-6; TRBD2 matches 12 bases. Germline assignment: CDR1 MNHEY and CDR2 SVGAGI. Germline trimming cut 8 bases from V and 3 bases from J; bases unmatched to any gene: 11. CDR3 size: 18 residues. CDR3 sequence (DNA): TGTGCCAGCTCTAGGCTAGCGGGAGGGGAAGGTGGGGCCAACGTCCTGACTTTC. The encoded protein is CASSRLAGGEGGANVLTF.

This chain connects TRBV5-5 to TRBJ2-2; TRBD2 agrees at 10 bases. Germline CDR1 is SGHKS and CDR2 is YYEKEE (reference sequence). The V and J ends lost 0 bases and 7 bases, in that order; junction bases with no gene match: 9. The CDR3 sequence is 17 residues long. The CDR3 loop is CASSLVSSGSIGGELFF. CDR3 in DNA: TGTGCCAGCAGCTTGGTGTCTAGCGGGAGTATCGGCGGGGAGCTGTTTTTT.